This TCR beta chain was documented in a study of blood T cells in healthy people across ages. A second about 7 to 11 cycle PCR used barcoded and J-beta primers. Each of the cDNA molecules was tagged by a template-switch adaptor with 12 random nucleotides. Sequencing yielded, for each sample, at least 2.5 million paired-end reads carrying CDR3. TCRdb reprocessed the 5' RACE reads with MiXCR, giving one entry per CDR3 protein. The sample has about 1.8 million distinct CDR3 sequences; less than 50% are singletons. V lost 3 bases and J lost 9, with 28 bases in between. Germline assignment: CDR1 LGHNT and CDR2 FRNRAP. This CDR3 is 18 amino acids long.

V is TRBV12-5 and J is TRBJ2-3, with D maybe TRBD1 (5 bases). This TCR was sampled from a woman aged 40 to 49 in good health. Sample: blood. The CDR3 sequence is CASGFFIGVQRKISTQYF. In nucleotides, the CDR3 is TGTGCTAGTGGTTTCTTTATAGGGGTACAAAGAAAGATCAGCACGCAGTATTTT. Full variable domain (missing parts from reference TRBV12-5 and TRBJ2-3): DARVTQTPRHKVTEMGQEVTMRCQPILGHNTVFWYRQTMMQGLELLAYFRNRAPLDDSGMPKDRFSAEMPDATLATLKIQPSEPRDSAVYFCASGFFIGVQRKISTQYFGPGTRLTVL.